The 21 T cell receptor beta chains below all came from one sample that was sequenced in a study of T cells after yellow fever vaccination. TCRdb re-analysed the 5' RACE reads in MiXCR, keeping a single row per CDR3 protein. The table lists some 400,000 distinct CDR3 sequences, around 19% of them singletons. Source: PBMCs, taken before the yellow fever booster vaccination. The source of these receptors is a man aged 18 to 30 who received the YFV17D yellow fever vaccine.

The chain employs TRBV9 and TRBJ2-1; D perhaps matches TRBD2 (6 bases). Trimming left V 0 bases short and J 6 bases short, with 13 bases between. This CDR3 is 15 amino acids long. Germline-derived CDR1 and CDR2 are SGDLS and YYNGEE. The DNA of the CDR3 is TGTGCCAGCAGCGTAGCTCCGAGGGGAGGCAATGAGCAGTTCTTC. Amino acids: CASSVAPRGGNEQFF.

Only a few counts were recorded for this clonotype. The rearrangement uses TRBV27 and TRBJ1-5; possibly TRBD1 for D (5 bases). CDR3 length equals 16 residues. Per the germline V gene, CDR1 is MNHEY and CDR2 is SMNVEV (reference sequence). V shed 6 bases and J shed 2 bases, with 17 bases lying between them. The CDR3 loop is CASRPTGGGGNQPQHF. CDR3 DNA sequence: TGTGCCAGCAGACCTACAGGAGGAGGCGGCAATCAGCCCCAGCATTTT.

V and J are TRBV9 and TRBJ2-5; 7 nucleotides align to TRBD2. The CDR3 has 14 residues. V trimming: 3 bases; J trimming: 7 bases; junction bases outside the gene matches: 9. Germline V gene sequence: CDR1 SGDLS, CDR2 YYNGEE. Here the CDR3 reads CASSGLAGPGTQYF. The CDR3 nucleotides are TGTGCCAGCAGCGGCTTAGCGGGCCCGGGGACCCAGTACTTC.

This clonotype was counted a few times. The J gene is TRBJ2-5, the V gene TRBV29-1; possibly TRBD2 for D (5 bases). Germline V gene data show CDR1 as SQVTM and CDR2 as ANQGSEA. This CDR3 spans 14 amino acids. Between the trimmed V and J ends, which lost 3 bases and 5 bases, there was a span of 16 bases. CDR3 sequence reads: CSVDGLITGETQYF. The CDR3, as DNA: TGCAGCGTTGACGGACTCATCACGGGGGAGACCCAGTACTTC.

The chain is built from TRBV4-1 and TRBJ2-3; 9 bases line up with TRBD2. The CDR3 contains 18 residues. With V trimmed by 1 base and J by 0 bases, 8 bases remained unmatched. Germline V lookup: CDR1 MGHRA, CDR2 YSYEKL. Here the CDR3 DNA reads TGCGCCAGCAGCCAAGGGTGGGCTAGCGGGATTAGCACAGATACGCAGTATTTT. As protein: CASSQGWASGISTDTQYF.

This clonotype was counted between two and nine times. This chain joins TRBV4-3 and TRBJ1-4; no firm D call. The germline V and J ends were trimmed by 6 bases and 8 bases, with 13 bases remaining between them. This CDR3 has 13 residues. Germline CDR1 reads LGHNA; CDR2 reads YSLEER. The CDR3 DNA reads as TGCGCCAGCAGTTGGGCCGGGCGGGAAAAACTGTTTTTT. It specifies CASSWAGREKLFF.

A few counts support this clonotype. The junction departs from the called germline gene at one end, perhaps through a read error. The chain has TRBV20-1 and TRBJ2-3; TRBD1 matches 8 bases. In germline, CDR1 is DFQATT, CDR2 SNEGSKA (reference sequence). The CDR3 sequence is 14 residues long. The CDR3 sequence: CSAPGGARTDTQYF. DNA of the CDR3: TGCAGTGCCCCAGGGGGCGCCCGCACGGATACGCAGTATTTT.

This clonotype was counted only a few times. The V gene is TRBV5-6, the J gene TRBJ2-3; 10 positions agree with TRBD2. Germline CDR1 reads SGHDT; CDR2 reads YYEEEE. This CDR3 spans 14 amino acids. The V gene end was trimmed by 4 bases and the J gene end by 8 bases; junction bases not matched to a gene: 7. The CDR3 sequence: CASSLLAGVGTQYF. The CDR3 DNA reads TGTGCCAGCAGCCTTCTAGCGGGGGTCGGTACGCAGTATTTT.

V is TRBV10-3 and J is TRBJ2-5; TRBD1 or TRBD2 may be the D gene (5 bases each). This CDR3 comprises 14 residues. V lost 3 bases and J lost 6, with 14 bases in between. CDR1 ENHRY and CDR2 SYGVKD come from the germline V gene. CDR3 DNA sequence: TGTGCCATCAGTGAATCTTGGGGGTCCCAGACCCAGTACTTC. Translating gives CAISESWGSQTQYF.

This chain joins TRBV15 and TRBJ1-4; no reliable D call. CDR1 LNHNV and CDR2 YYDKDF come from the germline V gene (reference sequence). V was pared by 5 bases and J by 2 bases, with 12 bases between. The CDR3 length is 15 residues. The CDR3: CATSAWGATNEKLFF. CDR3 coding DNA: TGTGCCACCAGCGCATGGGGAGCGACTAATGAAAAACTGTTTTTT.

This rearrangement joins TRBV9 to TRBJ1-6, with 10 bases that match TRBD1. The CDR3 runs 14 residues. Germline V gene data show CDR1 as SGDLS and CDR2 as YYNGEE. Trimming at V came to 4 bases and at J to 10 bases, leaving 5 bases not matched to a gene. The CDR3 DNA is TGTGCCAGCAGCTTTGACAGGGGGCAGTCACCCCTCCACTTT. Translation gives CASSFDRGQSPLHF.

This clonotype has at least ten counts. The chain is built from TRBV5-6 and TRBJ2-2; TRBD1 matches at 7 bases. This CDR3 has 15 residues. Trimming removed 3 bases from V and 3 bases from J; junction bases left unmatched: 5. CDR1 SGHDT and CDR2 YYEEEE come from the germline V gene. The CDR3 DNA follows: TGTGCCAGCAGCTCGACAGGGTGGGACACCGGGGAGCTGTTTTTT. It specifies CASSSTGWDTGELFF.

The chain uses TRBV6-6 and TRBJ1-4; D is ambiguous. Trimming removed 6 bases from V and 8 bases from J, with 7 bases in between. The CDR3 extends over 11 amino acids. Germline V gene sequence: CDR1 MNHNY, CDR2 SVGAGI (reference sequence). CDR3: CASRENEKLFF. The CDR3 DNA follows: TGTGCCAGCAGGGAAAACGAAAAACTGTTTTTT.

This clonotype appeared a few times. This chain connects TRBV4-2 to TRBJ1-2; 12 positions agree with TRBD1. Per the germline V gene, CDR1 is LGHNA and CDR2 is YNFKEQ. This CDR3 has 15 amino acids. Trimming took 1 base from V and 7 from J; bases not matched to a gene: 4. The CDR3 loop reads CASSQGGQGASGYTF. The DNA for the CDR3 is TGTGCCAGCAGCCAAGGGGGACAGGGGGCTAGTGGCTACACCTTC.

This clonotype was found many times. The rearrangement joins TRBV5-6 to TRBJ2-1, with TRBD2 as a possible D gene (5 bases). This CDR3 spans 12 amino acids. Germline CDR1 reads SGHDT; CDR2 reads YYEEEE. Between the trimmed V and J ends, which lost 4 bases and 6 bases, there was a span of 8 bases. The CDR3 bases are TGTGCCAGCAGCCAGGACTTCAATGAGCAGTTCTTC. The encoded protein is CASSQDFNEQFF.

The chain uses TRBV20-1 and TRBJ1-6; D might be TRBD1 (6 bases). CDR3 length: 18 residues. CDR1 is DFQATT, CDR2 SNEGSKA, per germline (reference sequence). Trimming left V 2 bases short and J 0 bases short, with 17 bases between. CDR3 region: CSARPWTAQSSYNSPLHF. The DNA of the CDR3 is TGCAGTGCTAGACCTTGGACAGCCCAAAGCTCCTATAATTCACCCCTCCACTTT.

Notes on this clonotype: An end of the junction does not agree with germline; a read error may underlie this. This chain joins TRBV9 and TRBJ1-2, with 12 bases identical to TRBD1. In germline, CDR1 is SGDLS, CDR2 YYNGEE. CDR3 size: 15 residues. CDR3 bases: TGTGCCAGCAGCGCAGGGACAGGGGGCAGCTATGACTACACCTTC. Residues: CASSAGTGGSYDYTF. The variable domain in full, completed from reference TRBV9 and TRBJ1-2, reads DSGVTQTPKHLITATGQRVTLRCSPRSGDLSVYWYQQSLDQGLQFLIQYYNGEERAKGNILERFSAQQFPDLHSELNLSSLELGDSALYFCASSAGTGGSYDYTFGSGTRLTVV.

The chain is built from TRBV5-4 and TRBJ2-3; D remains ambiguous. The CDR3 has 14 amino acids. Germline CDR1 reads SGHNT; CDR2 reads YYREEE (reference sequence). V gave up 4 bases and J gave up 2 bases, with 11 bases separating them. The CDR3 nucleotides are TGTGCCAGCAGCCCGCTAGACGTCACAGATACGCAGTATTTT. Amino acids: CASSPLDVTDTQYF.

This clonotype was found a few times. In DNA form, the CDR3 reads TGTGCCAGCAGCCCGGGACAGTTTTCCCGCTACACCTTC. Residues: CASSPGQFSRYTF. V gene TRBV7-9 combines with J gene TRBJ1-2, with 7 bases fitting TRBD1. Germline V gene lookup returns CDR1 SEHNR and CDR2 FQNEAQ (reference sequence). The trim removed 5 bases at V and 9 bases at J, leaving 9 bases unmatched. CDR3 length equals 13 residues.

This chain uses TRBV3-1 with TRBJ1-6; D uncertain. Germline CDR1 is LGHDT and CDR2 is YNNKEL (reference sequence). V lost 6 bases, J lost 8 bases, and 8 bases lay in between. The CDR3 spans 12 residues. The CDR3 region has the DNA TGTGCCAGCAGGAAACCGGATTCACCCCTCCACTTT. It yields the protein CASRKPDSPLHF. Together with reference TRBV3-1 and TRBJ1-6, the CDR3 gives the full variable domain: DTAVSQTPKYLVTQMGNDKSIKCEQNLGHDTMYWYKQDSKKFLKIMFSYNNKELIINETVPNRFSPKSPDKAHLNLHINSLELGDSAVYFCASRKPDSPLHFGNGTRLTVT.

This chain connects TRBV2 to TRBJ1-1; no clear D. The length of the CDR3 is 13 residues. V was pared by 4 bases and J by 2 bases, with 8 bases between. Germline V gene sequence: CDR1 SNHLY, CDR2 FYNNEI. This chain's CDR3 is CASSGWGNTEAFF. The CDR3 DNA follows: TGTGCCAGCAGTGGTTGGGGAAACACTGAAGCTTTCTTT. Variable domain in full (rest from reference TRBV2 and TRBJ1-1): EPEVTQTPSHQVTQMGQEVILRCVPISNHLYFYWYRQILGQKVEFLVSFYNNEISEKSEIFDDQFSVERPDGSNFTLKIRSTKLEDSAMYFCASSGWGNTEAFFGQGTRLTVV.